Each of the 27 T cell receptor beta chains below was sequenced from the same sample in a study of T cells after yellow fever vaccination. TCRdb independently ran MiXCR on the 5' RACE reads; one entry per CDR3 protein. The table includes hundreds of thousands of distinct CDR3 sequences, roughly 4.3% detected once. Sequences were derived from PBMCs, sampled 5 days after the yellow fever booster vaccination. These receptors all come from a man younger than 30 who received the YFV17D yellow fever vaccine.

This clonotype was counted only a few times. This chain joins TRBV9 and TRBJ2-1, with 11 bases identical to TRBD2. V lost 0 bases and J lost 8; bases outside the gene matches: 7. The CDR3 is 16 amino acids. The germline CDR1 and CDR2 sequences are SGDLS and YYNGEE. Here the CDR3 DNA reads TGTGCCAGCAGCGTAGGACTGACTAGCGGGGTGGATGAGCAGTTCTTC. Its translation is CASSVGLTSGVDEQFF.

This clonotype turned up a few times. V usage is TRBV4-1 and J usage is TRBJ1-1, with D maybe TRBD1 (5 bases). V was pared by 1 base and J by 5 bases, with 11 bases between. Germline values: CDR1 MGHRA, CDR2 YSYEKL. The CDR3 spans 14 residues. For the CDR3, the DNA is TGCGCCAGCAGCCAAGCCTCCAGGGTTACTGAAGCTTTCTTT. Translation gives CASSQASRVTEAFF.

V is TRBV7-6 and J is TRBJ2-3, with 12 bases lining up with TRBD2. The CDR3 runs to 16 residues. Germline assignment: CDR1 SGHVS and CDR2 FNYEAQ. V lost 5 bases and J lost 4; bases outside the gene matches: 7. The CDR3: CASSRETSGGADTQYF. The CDR3 DNA reads TGTGCCAGCAGCCGAGAGACTAGCGGGGGTGCAGATACGCAGTATTTT.

This clonotype appeared a few times. The chain links TRBV7-2 to TRBJ2-2; weak D call: TRBD2 (6 bases). There are 15 residues in the CDR3. V was cut by 2 bases and J by 1 base, with 8 bases left in between. Germline lookup yields CDR1 SGHTA and CDR2 FQGNSA. This CDR3 is CASSLQGGNTGELFF. CDR3 nucleotide sequence: TGTGCCAGCAGCTTACAGGGAGGGAACACCGGGGAGCTGTTTTTT.

The sample holds a few counts of this clonotype. The chain is built from TRBV20-1 and TRBJ1-5; TRBD1 might be the D (5 bases). The CDR3 is 14 residues long. The germline V gene encodes CDR1 DFQATT and CDR2 SNEGSKA (reference sequence). Trimming stripped 5 bases from V and 6 bases from J, with 17 bases between. In DNA, the CDR3 is TGCAGTGCTGGGGAAGGGGCGTGGGGTCAGCCCCAGCATTTT. Amino acid sequence: CSAGEGAWGQPQHF.

This chain links TRBV5-1 with TRBJ2-3; D gene ambiguous. The germline CDR1 and CDR2 sequences are SGHRS and YFSETQ. This CDR3 spans 14 amino acids. The germline V and J ends were trimmed by 5 bases and 0 bases, with 10 bases remaining between them. The CDR3 spells CASSVMLSTDTQYF. The CDR3 region has the DNA TGCGCCAGCAGTGTAATGCTAAGCACAGATACGCAGTATTTT.

The rearrangement joins TRBV18 to TRBJ2-7; possibly TRBD1 for D (6 bases). The CDR3 consists of 14 residues. The V end lost 6 bases, the J end lost 2 bases, and 14 bases lay between the germline ends. Germline CDR1 KGHSH, CDR2 LQKENI. The CDR3 is CASSPRGQTYEQYV. The CDR3 bases are TGTGCCAGCTCGCCTAGGGGACAAACCTACGAGCAGTACGTC.

V gene TRBV6-6 combines with J gene TRBJ2-3; D possibly corresponds to TRBD1 (6 bases). V lost 7 bases, J lost 0 bases, and 20 bases lay in between. CDR1 and CDR2 (germline): MNHNY, SVGAGI (reference sequence). CDR3 size: 17 residues. The CDR3 nucleotides read TGTGCCAGCACCTTCGACGGAAGGGGGTCTAGCACAGATACGCAGTATTTT. Translating it yields CASTFDGRGSSTDTQYF.

The rearrangement uses TRBV7-2 and TRBJ1-2; no firm D call. The length of the CDR3 is 14 residues. Germline CDR1 SGHTA, CDR2 FQGNSA. V lost 6 bases, J lost 6 bases, and 17 bases lay in between. The CDR3 loop is CASRNAASPHGYTF. CDR3 nucleotide sequence: TGTGCCAGCAGAAATGCTGCCTCTCCTCATGGCTACACCTTC.

The rearrangement links TRBV5-4 to TRBJ2-7, with 9 bases lining up with TRBD1. CDR3 size: 14 residues. The trim removed 4 bases at V and 1 base at J, leaving 3 bases unmatched. Germline CDR1 and CDR2: SGHNT and YYREEE (reference sequence). The CDR3 here is CASSRDRESYEQYV. CDR3 bases: TGTGCCAGCAGCCGGGACAGGGAGTCCTACGAGCAGTACGTC.

The chain has TRBV19 and TRBJ2-3; TRBD1 matches at 7 bases. Germline V gene data show CDR1 as LNHDA and CDR2 as SQIVND (reference sequence). CDR3 size: 14 residues. The V gene end was trimmed by 5 bases and the J gene end by 5 bases; junction bases not matched to a gene: 7. DNA of the CDR3: TGTGCCAGTAGTCCGGACAGGTTTGGAGATACGCAGTATTTT. Residues: CASSPDRFGDTQYF.

This clonotype was observed at least ten times. This chain joins TRBV6-6 and TRBJ2-2; D call uncertain. The CDR3 sequence is 13 residues long. CDR1 and CDR2 from the germline V gene are MNHNY and SVGAGI (reference sequence). Trimming removed 3 bases at V and 6 bases at J, with 8 bases between. The CDR3 DNA sequence: TGTGCCAGCAGTTATCTTACAGCCGGGGAGCTGTTTTTT. Protein sequence: CASSYLTAGELFF.

At least ten counts were recorded for this clonotype. This rearrangement joins TRBV24-1 to TRBJ2-1; the D gene is possibly TRBD2 (6 bases). Germline V gives CDR1 KGHDR, CDR2 SFDVKD. This CDR3 is 16 amino acids long. The V gene lost 5 bases and the J gene lost 0 bases, with 13 bases spanning the gap. CDR3 sequence: CATSGGVGSSYNEQFF. CDR3 in DNA: TGTGCCACCAGTGGGGGCGTCGGGAGCTCCTACAATGAGCAGTTCTTC.

This clonotype was seen a handful of times. This chain links TRBV7-2 with TRBJ1-1; D not certain. This CDR3 region has 12 residues. The V gene lost 2 bases and the J gene lost 8 bases, with 9 bases spanning the gap. Looked up from germline, CDR1 is SGHTA and CDR2 is FQGNSA. CDR3 nucleotide sequence: TGTGCCAGCAGCTTAAAGGCGACAGAAGCTTTCTTT. Residues: CASSLKATEAFF. Full variable domain (missing parts from reference TRBV7-2 and TRBJ1-1): GAGVSQSPSNKVTEKGKDVELRCDPISGHTALYWYRQSLGQGLEFLIYFQGNSAPDKSGLPSDRFSAERTGGSVSTLTIQRTQQEDSAVYLCASSLKATEAFFGQGTRLTVV.

This clonotype showed up just a few times. V and J are TRBV7-9 and TRBJ1-1, with unresolved D. Trimming pared 5 bases from V and 1 base from J, leaving 14 bases between. Germline V gene sequence: CDR1 SEHNR, CDR2 FQNEAQ (reference sequence). This CDR3 contains 15 residues. The CDR3 sequence is CASSPDGIGNTEAFF. CDR3 in DNA: TGTGCCAGCAGCCCTGACGGAATCGGGAACACTGAAGCTTTCTTT.

This clonotype appeared a few times. The rearrangement uses TRBV4-3 and TRBJ2-1, with D uncertain. With 1 base removed from V and 4 bases from J, the gap between germline ends came to 8 bases. The CDR3 is 14 amino acids. Germline V gene sequence: CDR1 LGHNA, CDR2 YSLEER. CDR3 bases: TGCGCCAGCAGCCAAGTCCTCTGGTACAATGAGCAGTTCTTC. Amino acid sequence: CASSQVLWYNEQFF.

The chain combines TRBV4-2 with TRBJ1-5, with D possibly matching TRBD1 (6 bases). Germline CDR1 reads LGHNA; CDR2 reads YNFKEQ. The CDR3 has 13 amino acids. V lost 4 bases, J lost 8 bases, and 12 bases lay in between. The DNA for the CDR3 is TGTGCCAGCAGCCCACAGGGAGGCGAGCCCCAGCATTTT. Amino acid sequence: CASSPQGGEPQHF.

This clonotype was detected many times. The CDR3 loop is CASSLQPHNSGNTIYF. The DNA of the CDR3 is TGCGCCAGCAGCCTACAGCCTCACAACTCTGGAAACACCATATATTTT. The chain carries TRBV5-1 and TRBJ1-3, with no clear D. The CDR3 is 16 residues long. V was pared by 4 bases and J by 0 bases, with 14 bases between. Germline V gene lookup returns CDR1 SGHRS and CDR2 YFSETQ.

In its sample, this clonotype was seen a few times. The chain carries TRBV4-3 and TRBJ1-1; maybe TRBD1 (5 bases). Trimming removed 4 bases from V and 4 bases from J, with 16 bases in between. Germline V gene lookup returns CDR1 LGHNA and CDR2 YSLEER. This CDR3 contains 15 residues. As DNA, the CDR3 is TGCGCCAGCAGCCCAGACGTGGGGCAGACCACTGAAGCTTTCTTT. It is translated as CASSPDVGQTTEAFF.

V gene TRBV6-5 combines with J gene TRBJ1-2, with D maybe TRBD1 (5 bases). The CDR3 runs 19 residues. Trimming took 6 bases from V and 2 from J, leaving 28 bases between them. Germline loops: CDR1 MNHEY, CDR2 SVGAGI. CDR3 DNA: TGTGCCAGCAGCTCCGGGGACCACGCGCTGGAAGTTTGGAACTATGGCTACACCTTC. This codes for CASSSGDHALEVWNYGYTF.

The chain joins TRBV5-1 to TRBJ2-1; 9 bases agree with TRBD2. Germline lookup yields CDR1 SGHRS and CDR2 YFSETQ. Germline trimming cut 2 bases from V and 5 bases from J; bases unmatched to any gene: 5. The CDR3 extends over 15 amino acids. CDR3: CASSLSGGRNNEQFF. The CDR3 DNA is TGCGCCAGCAGCTTAAGCGGGGGGCGGAACAATGAGCAGTTCTTC.

This clonotype was counted only a few times. This rearrangement joins TRBV7-3 to TRBJ2-7; 11 bases match TRBD2. Trimming removed 4 bases from V and 0 bases from J; junction bases left unmatched: 8. CDR1 SGHTA and CDR2 FQGTGA come from the germline V gene. The CDR3 consists of 17 residues. As DNA, the CDR3 is TGTGCCAGCAGCTCCCGACTAGCGGGGCGAAGCTCCTACGAGCAGTACTTC. Amino acid sequence: CASSSRLAGRSSYEQYF.

Comment on this clonotype: Being one base from a much bigger clone, this may be a read error. This chain links TRBV19 with TRBJ2-2, with 8 bases aligning to TRBD2. V shed 8 bases and J 3 bases; nucleotides not matched to a gene: 8. CDR1 and CDR2 from the germline V gene are LNHDA and SQIVND (reference sequence). The CDR3 runs to 15 residues. The CDR3 coding sequence is TGTGCCAGTTCTTCGCGGGGGGCCGACACCGGGGAGCTGTTTTTT. This translates into CASSSRGADTGELFF.

The rearrangement uses TRBV20-1 and TRBJ2-7; the D is unclear. CDR3 size: 14 residues. V shed 3 bases and J shed 2 bases, with 14 bases lying between them. Germline CDR1 is DFQATT and CDR2 is SNEGSKA (reference sequence). The CDR3 here is CSARVPSATYEQYF. CDR3 DNA sequence: TGCAGTGCTAGGGTGCCATCAGCTACCTACGAGCAGTACTTC.

J is TRBJ1-1 and V is TRBV7-3; no clear D. CDR1 and CDR2 (germline): SGHTA, FQGTGA. Deletions cut 0 bases from V and 0 bases from J, with 20 bases between. The CDR3 loop spans 19 amino acids. The CDR3 nucleotides are TGTGCCAGCAGCTTAACACCGCGTAGAGCTTTGAAGATGAACACTGAAGCTTTCTTT. Protein: CASSLTPRRALKMNTEAFF.

This clonotype was detected a few times. This chain joins TRBV20-1 and TRBJ1-4, with TRBD1 matching over 7 bases. With V trimmed by 3 bases and J by 6 bases, 4 bases remained unmatched. The CDR3 loop spans 13 amino acids. Germline CDR1 and CDR2: DFQATT and SNEGSKA (reference sequence). CDR3 bases: TGCAGTGCTAGCGCCAGGGGGTATGAAAAACTGTTTTTT. It is translated as CSASARGYEKLFF.

This clonotype was counted a few times. The chain has TRBV12-3 or TRBV12-4 and TRBJ1-1; D unresolved. Between the trimmed V and J ends, which lost 8 bases and 5 bases, there was a span of 12 bases. This CDR3 comprises 12 residues. CDR3 sequence (DNA): TGTGCCAGCTTGAGATTACGGACTGAAGCTTTCTTT. Residues: CASLRLRTEAFF.